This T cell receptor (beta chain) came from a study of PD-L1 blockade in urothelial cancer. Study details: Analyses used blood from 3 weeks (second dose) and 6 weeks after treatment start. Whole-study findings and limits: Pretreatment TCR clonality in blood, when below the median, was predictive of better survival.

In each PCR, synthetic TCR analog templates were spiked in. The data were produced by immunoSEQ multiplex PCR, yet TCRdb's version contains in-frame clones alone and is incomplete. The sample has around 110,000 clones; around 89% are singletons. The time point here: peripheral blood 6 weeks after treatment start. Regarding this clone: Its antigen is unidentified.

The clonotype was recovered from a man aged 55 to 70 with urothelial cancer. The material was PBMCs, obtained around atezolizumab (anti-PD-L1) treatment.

This chain's CDR3 is CASSPPRDSYSNQPQHF. CDR3 DNA sequence: TGTGCCAGCTCACCACCGAGGGACAGTTATAGCAATCAGCCCCAGCATTTT. V and J are TRBV18 and TRBJ1-5; 7 bases line up with TRBD1. This CDR3 spans 17 amino acids. The germline gives CDR1 KGHSH, CDR2 LQKENI. V trimming: 0 bases; J trimming: 0 bases; junction bases outside the gene matches: 5. Together with reference TRBV18 and TRBJ1-5, the CDR3 gives the full variable domain: NAGVMQNPRHLVRRRGQEARLRCSPMKGHSHVYWYRQLPEEGLKFMVYLQKENIIDESGMPKERFSAEFPKEGPSILRIQQVVRGDSAAYFCASSPPRDSYSNQPQHFGDGTRLSIL.